The rows below give T cell receptor beta chains drawn from one sample of a study of metastatic and nonmetastatic thyroid tumors. Via MiXCR, TCRdb re-called the PCR reads. The sample carries about 12,000 clones, around 25% recorded once. Material for sequencing was blood. These receptors all come from a male donor with papillary thyroid cancer or a benign thyroid nodule (not recorded which). Some clones in this sample may be carry-over from other donors' samples. The CDR3 runs from the conserved cysteine through the conserved F or W. Each record gives: J gene, clone size, V gene, D gene, CDR3 protein, CDR3 DNA. D genes are given only for firm matches. Not all rows give a size; the values are once, few, many and, for expanded clones, a class.

TRBJ2-5	-	TRBV6-1	-	CASSQGDWETQYF	TGTGCCAGCAGCCAGGGAGATTGGGAGACCCAGTACTTC
TRBJ1-1	few	TRBV6-2/TRBV6-3	-	CASRSPPGSNTEAFF	TGTGCCAGCAGGTCCCCCCCAGGCTCGAACACTGAAGCTTTCTTT
TRBJ2-1	-	TRBV6-2/TRBV6-3	-	CASSYSGGDYNEQFF	TGTGCCAGCAGTTACTCTGGCGGGGACTACAATGAGCAGTTCTTC
TRBJ2-1	-	TRBV6-2/TRBV6-3	-	CASSYARGDEQFF	TGTGCCAGCAGTTACGCCAGGGGGGATGAGCAGTTCTTC
TRBJ2-3	medium-sized	TRBV5-1	TRBD2	CASSLGTSGETDTQYF	TGCGCCAGCAGCTTGGGCACTAGCGGCGAAACAGATACGCAGTATTTT
TRBJ2-2	medium-sized	TRBV28	-	CASSPQGEGVTPGELFF	TGTGCCAGCAGTCCCCAGGGGGAGGGAGTGACCCCCGGGGAGCTGTTTTTT
TRBJ2-2	many	TRBV6-2/TRBV6-3	-	CASSFRGETGELFF	TGTGCCAGCAGTTTTCGGGGAGAGACCGGGGAGCTGTTTTTT
TRBJ2-7	-	TRBV12-3/TRBV12-4	TRBD2	CASSWGSGQYEQYF	TGTGCCAGCAGTTGGGGTAGCGGGCAATACGAGCAGTACTTC
TRBJ1-5	few	TRBV6-1	-	CASSGNQPQHF	TGTGCCAGCAGTGGTAATCAGCCCCAGCATTTT
TRBJ1-3	-	TRBV7-3	-	CASGSRRLNRGGNTIYF	TGTGCCAGTGGATCCAGACGACTTAATCGAGGGGGAAACACCATATATTTT
TRBJ2-3	-	TRBV12-3/TRBV12-4	-	CASSLAFLSTQYF	TGTGCCAGCAGTTTAGCGTTCCTTTCCACGCAGTATTTT